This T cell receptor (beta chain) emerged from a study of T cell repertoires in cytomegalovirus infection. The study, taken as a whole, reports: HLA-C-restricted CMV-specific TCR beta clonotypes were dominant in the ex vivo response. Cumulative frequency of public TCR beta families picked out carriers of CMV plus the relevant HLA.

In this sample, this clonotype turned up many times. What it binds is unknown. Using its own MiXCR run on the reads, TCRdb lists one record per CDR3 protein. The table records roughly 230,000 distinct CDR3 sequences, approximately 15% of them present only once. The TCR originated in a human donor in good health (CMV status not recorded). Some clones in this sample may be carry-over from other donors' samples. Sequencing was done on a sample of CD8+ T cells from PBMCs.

CDR3 amino acids: CASSLYTGSTSGGAVDTQYF. The CDR3 DNA follows: TGTGCCAGCAGTTTATATACGGGGTCGACTAGCGGGGGGGCCGTGGATACGCAGTATTTT. The chain links TRBV28 to TRBJ2-3, with TRBD2 identical over 14 bases. The CDR3 sequence is 20 residues long. The germline V gene has CDR1 MDHEN and CDR2 SYDVKM. The J segment lost 6 bases and the V segment lost 1 base, leaving 15 bases of the junction unmatched.